A selection of T cell receptor beta chains follows, all from one sample in a study of early T cells in non-severe SARS-CoV-2 infection. Each CDR3 protein gets one entry after TCRdb re-called the 5' RACE reads with MiXCR. The table records about 49,000 distinct CDR3 sequences, over 9.5% of them present only once. Sequencing was done on a sample of whole blood. These receptors were obtained from an adult who was a healthcare worker with PCR-confirmed SARS-CoV-2 infection or an uninfected control (not recorded which). CDR3s include the opening cysteine and the closing phenylalanine or tryptophan. The D gene is left open where the match is weak. Rows give clone size only sometimes, using once, few, many, or a class for an expanded clone.

D gene	clone size	CDR3 length	V gene	J gene	CDR3 protein	CDR3 DNA
.	many	14	TRBV5-3	TRBJ2-3	CARSGLRDTDTQYF	TGTGCCAGAAGCGGTCTCAGAGACACAGATACGCAGTATTTT
TRBD2	many	15	TRBV7-2	TRBJ2-7	CASSFSGRARVEQYF	TGTGCCAGCAGCTTTAGCGGGAGGGCCAGGGTCGAGCAGTACTTC
TRBD1	few	15	TRBV7-8	TRBJ2-2	CASSLNRGRTGELFF	TGTGCCAGCAGCTTGAACAGGGGGCGAACCGGGGAGCTGTTTTTT
.	.	15	TRBV4-1	TRBJ2-5	CASSQVRWGQETQYF	TGCGCCAGCAGCCAAGTACGCTGGGGCCAAGAGACCCAGTACTTC
.	many	13	TRBV3-1	TRBJ2-7	CASSRTSGYEQYF	TGTGCCAGCAGCCGGACTTCGGGCTACGAGCAGTACTTC
TRBD1	few	12	TRBV10-1	TRBJ2-5	CASSDRAETQYF	TGCGCCAGCAGCGACAGGGCTGAGACCCAGTACTTC
.	.	13	TRBV10-3	TRBJ2-5	CASGRATQETQYF	TGTGCCTCCGGGCGGGCTACCCAAGAGACCCAGTACTTC
.	few	12	TRBV15	TRBJ2-7	CATSREEGEQYF	TGTGCCACCAGCAGAGAGGAGGGCGAGCAGTACTTC
.	few	14	TRBV20-1	TRBJ1-5	CSARGALGNQPQHF	TGCAGTGCTAGAGGGGCCCTTGGCAATCAGCCCCAGCATTTT
.	.	13	TRBV4-2	TRBJ2-7	CASSQGGDYEQYF	TGTGCCAGCAGCCAAGGAGGAGACTACGAGCAGTACTTC
.	few	13	TRBV2	TRBJ2-1	CASSLPGAAEQFF	TGTGCCAGCAGTTTGCCAGGGGCAGCTGAGCAGTTCTTC
TRBD1	many	13	TRBV18	TRBJ1-1	CASSPRDRGERFF	TGTGCCAGCTCACCACGGGACAGGGGAGAACGCTTCTTT
.	few	13	TRBV29-1	TRBJ1-2	CSVGAKIGYGYTF	TGCAGCGTTGGCGCGAAGATAGGCTATGGCTACACCTTC
TRBD1	many	15	TRBV10-3	TRBJ1-4	CAISESNRGGEKLFF	TGTGCCATCAGTGAGTCGAACAGGGGAGGTGAAAAACTGTTTTTT
.	.	15	TRBV7-6	TRBJ2-7	CASSLSDSGAYEQYF	TGTGCCAGCAGCTTATCGGATAGCGGCGCCTACGAGCAGTACTTC
.	many	15	TRBV27	TRBJ1-5	CASSFSHYSNQPQHF	TGTGCCAGCAGTTTCTCCCATTATAGCAATCAGCCCCAGCATTTT
.	.	11	TRBV6-2/TRBV6-3	TRBJ1-1	CAIARNTEAFF	TGTGCCATCGCCCGGAACACTGAAGCTTTCTTT
TRBD2	many	15	TRBV6-5	TRBJ2-5	CASRASGGLQETQYF	TGTGCCAGCAGAGCTAGCGGGGGACTACAAGAGACCCAGTACTTC
.	.	16	TRBV19	TRBJ2-2	CASTHLGDRTNGELFF	TGTGCCAGTACCCATTTAGGCGACAGAACCAACGGGGAGCTGTTTTTT
TRBD2	.	17	TRBV6-2/TRBV6-3	TRBJ2-7	CASSYGIRGRGDGEQYF	TGTGCCAGCAGTTACGGGATACGTGGGAGGGGTGACGGCGAGCAGTACTTC
TRBD1	few	15	TRBV29-1	TRBJ2-1	CSVDISGGSYNEQFF	TGCAGCGTAGACATTTCAGGGGGCTCCTACAATGAGCAGTTCTTC
.	.	11	TRBV20-1	TRBJ1-2	CSAPLDYGYTF	TGCAGTGCTCCTCTGGACTATGGCTACACCTTC
.	many	16	TRBV7-9	TRBJ2-2	CASSPGGFSNTGELFF	TGTGCCAGCAGCCCCGGCGGATTCTCTAACACCGGGGAGCTGTTTTTT
.	few	13	TRBV13	TRBJ1-3	CASSLGMGNTIYF	TGTGCCAGCAGCTTAGGAATGGGAAACACCATATATTTT
.	many	13	TRBV7-8	TRBJ2-5	CASSPRSQETQYF	TGTGCCAGCAGCCCTAGATCACAAGAGACCCAGTACTTC
.	few	12	TRBV9	TRBJ2-2	CASNKNTGELFF	TGTGCCAGCAACAAGAACACCGGGGAGCTGTTTTTT
.	.	14	TRBV27	TRBJ2-7	CASSLSGPGYEQYF	TGTGCCAGCAGTTTATCGGGGCCAGGGTACGAGCAGTACTTC
.	few	13	TRBV7-8	TRBJ1-5	CASSLQGYQPQHF	TGTGCCAGCAGCTTACAGGGGTATCAGCCCCAGCATTTT
TRBD1	few	12	TRBV9	TRBJ1-5	CASSAGGEPQHF	TGTGCCAGCAGCGCAGGGGGAGAACCCCAGCATTTT
.	few	14	TRBV28	TRBJ1-2	CASSLWDPLLGYTF	TGTGCCAGCAGTTTATGGGACCCTCTTTTGGGCTACACCTTC
.	few	15	TRBV7-2	TRBJ1-6	CASSPSTGSNSPLHF	TGTGCCAGCAGCCCCTCAACAGGTTCTAATTCACCCCTCCACTTT
.	many	14	TRBV7-2	TRBJ2-7	CASSLAITEHEQYF	TGTGCCAGCAGCTTAGCTATAACCGAACACGAGCAGTACTTC
.	few	13	TRBV3-1	TRBJ1-4	CASSPGRVEKLFF	TGTGCCAGCAGCCCTGGACGGGTTGAAAAACTGTTTTTT
.	few	13	TRBV7-9	TRBJ1-1	CASSPMGNTEAFF	TGTGCCAGCAGCCCCATGGGGAACACTGAAGCTTTCTTT
TRBD1	many	14	TRBV6-1	TRBJ1-2	CASRTTGSSYGYTF	TGTGCCAGCAGGACGACAGGGTCTAGCTATGGCTACACCTTC
.	.	12	TRBV29-1	TRBJ1-2	CSVEKGHYGYTF	TGCAGCGTTGAGAAGGGCCACTATGGCTACACCTTC
TRBD1	many	14	TRBV29-1	TRBJ2-4	CSVGTGTPKNIQYF	TGCAGCGTCGGGACAGGAACCCCCAAAAACATTCAGTACTTC